This T cell receptor beta chain was recovered during a study of identical twins' blood T cells. Study background: Roughly 6 alpha and about 6 beta libraries together yielded 50 million to 65 million reads.

Trimming took off 3 bases at V and 10 bases at J, with 12 bases between the two ends. Germline values: CDR1 DFQATT, CDR2 SNEGSKA (reference sequence). The CDR3 is 11 residues long. Study results and caveats: Abundant TCRbeta CDR3s overlapped more between twins than with unrelated donors.

Reared together, all three twin pairs probably met the same infectious agents and vaccines. Each TCR cDNA library carried sample-specific barcodes on both ends. TCRdb processed the 5' RACE reads anew with MiXCR; each CDR3 protein has one entry. This table holds a few hundred thousand distinct CDR3 sequences, roughly 31% found once. In its sample, this clonotype was seen a few times. Its target is not known. This receptor was taken from a woman aged 18-55 years in good health. This chain connects TRBV20-1 to TRBJ1-1; tentative D call: TRBD1 (5 bases). Sequencing input: PBMCs. CDR3: CSASMGVVAFF. The CDR3 DNA reads TGCAGTGCTAGTATGGGGGTCGTAGCTTTCTTT.